This T cell receptor beta chain was documented in a study of human T cells and chemical hapten exposure. Indicated time point: patch test 1, 2 weeks after DPC sensitization. Treatment: therapeutic diphenylcyclopropenone sensitization with weekly scalp DPC. TCRdb reprocessed the RACE reads with MiXCR, giving one entry per CDR3 protein. The repertoire consists of some 350,000 distinct CDR3 sequences, with approximately 6.3% occurring once and the leading ten covering roughly 7.9%. Germline-derived CDR1 and CDR2 are SGHVS and FNYEAQ. The CDR3 contains 16 residues. The J segment lost 1 base and the V segment lost 0 bases, leaving 3 bases of the junction unmatched.

The sequencing used whole blood, collected in connection with sensitization to the hapten diphenylcyclopropenone (DPC). The V gene is TRBV7-6, the J gene TRBJ1-1; 9 positions agree with TRBD1. The clonotype comes from a woman aged 18-29 years with alopecia areata. Some clones in this sample may be carry-over from other donors' samples. CDR3 nucleotide sequence: TGTGCCAGCAGCTTAGCGGGGACAGGGAGGAACACTGAAGCTTTCTTT. Translating gives CASSLAGTGRNTEAFF.